This T cell receptor (beta chain) comes out of a study of shared clonotypes between healthy human individuals. Notes on the study in general: The sampled material consisted only of blood, and tissue repertoires are likely to differ.

Sequencing on ten immunoSEQ deep assay plates was performed for unsorted PBMC DNA. Data came from immunoSEQ multiplex PCR; TCRdb stores just in-frame clones and leaves some out. The data show about 470,000 clones, about 85% seen once. Adults of Caucasian background living in Nashville, Tennessee made up all donors. With unsorted samples, genomic DNA was obtained from 75 million to 90 million PBMCs. As to this clone: Its specificity is unknown.

Sequencing was carried out using PBMCs. This clonotype originated in a woman aged 40 to 50 in good health. Some clones in this sample may be carry-over from other donors' samples.

The DNA of the CDR3 is TGTGCCTGGAGTACCAGGACAATCCAAGAGACCCAGTACTTC. Its translation is CAWSTRTIQETQYF. The chain combines TRBV30 with TRBJ2-5; D perhaps matches TRBD1 (5 bases). The CDR3 has 14 amino acids. The V gene lost 2 bases and the J gene lost 1 base, with 11 bases spanning the gap. Germline CDR1 is GTSNPN and CDR2 is SVGIG (reference sequence).